This T cell receptor (beta chain) appears in the sequencing data of a study of shared clonotypes between healthy human individuals. V was shortened by 0 bases and J by 1 base, with 11 bases between the two germline ends. The CDR3 is 15 amino acids. Per germline, CDR1 SGDLS and CDR2 YYNGEE. This table comes from immunoSEQ multiplex PCR, and its TCRdb copy is limited to in-frame clones, with some not included. The sample records around 2,000,000 clones, over 85% being singletons. Sequencing input: naive CD4+ T cells sorted from blood. As for subset: CD45RA+ positively selected. The chain links TRBV9 to TRBJ2-7; no reliable D call. The clonotype was recovered from a man between 18 and 35 years old in good health. CDR3 nucleotide sequence: TGTGCCAGCAGCGTAGAAGCCGGCGATTCCTACGAGCAGTACTTC. As protein: CASSVEAGDSYEQYF.